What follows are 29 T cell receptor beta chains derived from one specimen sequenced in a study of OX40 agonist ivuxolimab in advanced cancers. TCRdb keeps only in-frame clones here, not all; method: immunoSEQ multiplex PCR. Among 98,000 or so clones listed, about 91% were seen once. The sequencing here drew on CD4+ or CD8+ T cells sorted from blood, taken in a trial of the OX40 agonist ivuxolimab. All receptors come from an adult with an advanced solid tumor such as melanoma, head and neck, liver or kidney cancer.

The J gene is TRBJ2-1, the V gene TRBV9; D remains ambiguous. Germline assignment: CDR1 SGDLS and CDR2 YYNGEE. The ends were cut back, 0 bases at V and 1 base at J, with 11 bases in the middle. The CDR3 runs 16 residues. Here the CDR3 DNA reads TGTGCCAGCAGCGTAGATTGGCGGAGATCCTACAATGAGCAGTTCTTC. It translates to CASSVDWRRSYNEQFF.

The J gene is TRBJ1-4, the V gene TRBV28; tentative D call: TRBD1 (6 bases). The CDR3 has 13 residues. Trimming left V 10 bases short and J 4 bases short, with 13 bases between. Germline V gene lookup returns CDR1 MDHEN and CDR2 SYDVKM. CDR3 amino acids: CATRGQNNEKLFF. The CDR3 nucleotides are TGTGCCACCAGAGGACAGAATAATGAAAAACTGTTTTTT.

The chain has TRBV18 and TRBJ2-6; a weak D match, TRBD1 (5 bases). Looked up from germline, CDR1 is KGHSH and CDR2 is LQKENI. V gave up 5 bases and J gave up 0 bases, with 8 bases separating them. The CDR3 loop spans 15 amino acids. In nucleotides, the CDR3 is TGTGCCAGCTCATCAAGGGGCTCTGGGGCCAACGTCCTGACTTTC. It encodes CASSSRGSGANVLTF.

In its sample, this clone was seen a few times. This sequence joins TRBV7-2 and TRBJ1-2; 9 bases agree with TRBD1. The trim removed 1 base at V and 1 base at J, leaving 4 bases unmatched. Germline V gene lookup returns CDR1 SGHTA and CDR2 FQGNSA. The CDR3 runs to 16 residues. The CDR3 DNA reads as TGTGCCAGCAGCTTAGGACAGGGGGAGGGTAACTATGGCTACACCTTC. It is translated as CASSLGQGEGNYGYTF.

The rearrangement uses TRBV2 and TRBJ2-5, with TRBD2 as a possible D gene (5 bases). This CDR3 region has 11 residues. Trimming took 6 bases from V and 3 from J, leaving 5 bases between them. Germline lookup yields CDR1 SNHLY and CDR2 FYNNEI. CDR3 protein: CASSGKETQYF. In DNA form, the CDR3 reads TGTGCCAGCAGCGGGAAAGAGACCCAGTACTTC.

The CDR3: CASAPNALYEQYF. In DNA form, the CDR3 reads TGTGCCAGCGCACCCAACGCCCTCTACGAGCAGTACTTC. The chain combines TRBV7-6 with TRBJ2-7; no clear D gene. Trimming removed 8 bases at V and 3 bases at J, with 14 bases between. Per germline, CDR1 SGHVS and CDR2 FNYEAQ. This CDR3 spans 13 amino acids.

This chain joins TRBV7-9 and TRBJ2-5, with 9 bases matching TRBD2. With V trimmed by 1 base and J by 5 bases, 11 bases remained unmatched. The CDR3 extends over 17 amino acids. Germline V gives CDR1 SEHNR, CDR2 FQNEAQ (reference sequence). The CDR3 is CASSLGSREGALETQYF. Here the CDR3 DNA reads TGTGCCAGCAGCTTAGGATCGCGGGAGGGGGCCCTGGAGACCCAGTACTTC. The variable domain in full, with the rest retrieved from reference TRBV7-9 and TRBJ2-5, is DTGVSQNPRHKITKRGQNVTFRCDPISEHNRLYWYRQTLGQGPEFLTYFQNEAQLEKSRLLSDRFSAERPKGSFSTLEIQRTEQGDSAMYLCASSLGSREGALETQYFGPGTRLLVL.

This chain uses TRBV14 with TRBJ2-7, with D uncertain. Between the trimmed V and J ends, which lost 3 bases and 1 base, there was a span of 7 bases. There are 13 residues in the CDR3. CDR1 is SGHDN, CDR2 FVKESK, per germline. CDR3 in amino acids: CASSHLESYEQYF. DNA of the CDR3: TGTGCCAGCAGCCATCTGGAGTCCTACGAGCAGTACTTC. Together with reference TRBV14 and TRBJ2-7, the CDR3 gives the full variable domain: EAGVTQFPSHSVIEKGQTVTLRCDPISGHDNLYWYRRVMGKEIKFLLHFVKESKQDESGMPNNRFLAERTGGTYSTLKVQPAELEDSGVYFCASSHLESYEQYFGPGTRLTVT.

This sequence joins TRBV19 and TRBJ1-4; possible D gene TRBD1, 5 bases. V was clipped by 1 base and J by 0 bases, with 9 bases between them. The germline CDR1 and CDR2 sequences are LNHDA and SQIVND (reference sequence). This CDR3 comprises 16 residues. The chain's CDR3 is CASSIARTPTNEKLFF. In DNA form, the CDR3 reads TGTGCCAGTAGTATAGCCCGGACACCAACTAATGAAAAACTGTTTTTT.

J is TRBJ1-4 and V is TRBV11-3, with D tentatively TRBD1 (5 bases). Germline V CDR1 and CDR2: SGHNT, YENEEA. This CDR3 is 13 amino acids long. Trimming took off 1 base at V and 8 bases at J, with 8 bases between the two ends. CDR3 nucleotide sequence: TGTGCCAGCAGCTTAGTCGAGGGGGAAAAACTGTTTTTT. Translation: CASSLVEGEKLFF.

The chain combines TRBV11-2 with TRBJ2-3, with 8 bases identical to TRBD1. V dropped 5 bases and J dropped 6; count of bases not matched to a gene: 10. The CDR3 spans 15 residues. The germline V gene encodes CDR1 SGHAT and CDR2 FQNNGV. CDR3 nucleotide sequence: TGTGCCAGCAGCCTGGTCGGGACAGGAATGGATACGCAGTATTTT. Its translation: CASSLVGTGMDTQYF.

The CDR3 nucleotides are TGCGCCAGCAGCGAGACTAGCGGGAACTACAATGAGCAGTTCTTC. Translated, it gives CASSETSGNYNEQFF. The chain recombines TRBV5-1 with TRBJ2-1; 11 bases line up with TRBD2. The CDR3 consists of 15 residues. Germline assignment: CDR1 SGHRS and CDR2 YFSETQ. V was clipped by 4 bases and J by 3 bases; unmatched bases: 3.

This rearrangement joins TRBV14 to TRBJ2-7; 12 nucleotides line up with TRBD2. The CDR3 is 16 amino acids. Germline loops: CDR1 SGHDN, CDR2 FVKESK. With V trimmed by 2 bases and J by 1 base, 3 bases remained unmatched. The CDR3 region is CASSQLTSGRSYEQYF. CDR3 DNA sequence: TGTGCCAGCAGCCAACTCACTAGCGGGAGGTCCTACGAGCAGTACTTC. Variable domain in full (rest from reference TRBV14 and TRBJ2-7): EAGVTQFPSHSVIEKGQTVTLRCDPISGHDNLYWYRRVMGKEIKFLLHFVKESKQDESGMPNNRFLAERTGGTYSTLKVQPAELEDSGVYFCASSQLTSGRSYEQYFGPGTRLTVT.

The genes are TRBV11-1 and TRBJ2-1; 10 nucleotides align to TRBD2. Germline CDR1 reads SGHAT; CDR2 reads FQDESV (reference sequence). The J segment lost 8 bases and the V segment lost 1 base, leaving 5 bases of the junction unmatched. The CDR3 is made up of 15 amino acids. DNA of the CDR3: TGTGCCAGCAGCTTAGAACTAGCGGGACGTGATGAGCAGTTCTTC. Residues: CASSLELAGRDEQFF.

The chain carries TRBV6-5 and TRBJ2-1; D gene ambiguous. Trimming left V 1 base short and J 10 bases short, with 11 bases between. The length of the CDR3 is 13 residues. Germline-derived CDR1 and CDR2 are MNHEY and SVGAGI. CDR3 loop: CASSYCVACEQFF. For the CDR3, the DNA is TGTGCCAGCAGTTACTGTGTAGCATGCGAGCAGTTCTTC.

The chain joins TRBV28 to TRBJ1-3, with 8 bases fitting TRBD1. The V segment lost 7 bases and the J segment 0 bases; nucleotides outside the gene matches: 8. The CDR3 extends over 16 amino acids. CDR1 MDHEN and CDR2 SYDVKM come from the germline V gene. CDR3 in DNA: TGTGCCAGCATACCGGGACAGGCTCGCTCTGGAAACACCATATATTTT. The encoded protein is CASIPGQARSGNTIYF.

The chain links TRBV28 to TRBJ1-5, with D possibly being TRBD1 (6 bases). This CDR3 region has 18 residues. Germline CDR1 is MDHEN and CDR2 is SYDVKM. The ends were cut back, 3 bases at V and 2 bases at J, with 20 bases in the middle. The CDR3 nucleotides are TGTGCCAGCAGTTTCTGGAGGGGGACGGGGGGGCGCAATCAGCCCCAGCATTTT. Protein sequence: CASSFWRGTGGRNQPQHF.

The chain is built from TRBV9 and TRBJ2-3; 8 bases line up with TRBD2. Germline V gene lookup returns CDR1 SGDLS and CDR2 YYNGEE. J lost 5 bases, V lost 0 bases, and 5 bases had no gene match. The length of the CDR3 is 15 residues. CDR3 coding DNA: TGTGCCAGCAGCGTAGCCGGGAGGGCACAAGATACGCAGTATTTT. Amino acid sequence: CASSVAGRAQDTQYF.

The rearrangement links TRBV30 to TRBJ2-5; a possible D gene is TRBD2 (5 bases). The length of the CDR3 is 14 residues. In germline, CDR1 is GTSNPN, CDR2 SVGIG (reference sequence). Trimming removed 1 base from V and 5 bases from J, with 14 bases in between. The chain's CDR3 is CAWSEGARRETQYF. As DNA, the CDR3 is TGTGCCTGGAGTGAGGGAGCCAGGAGGGAGACCCAGTACTTC.

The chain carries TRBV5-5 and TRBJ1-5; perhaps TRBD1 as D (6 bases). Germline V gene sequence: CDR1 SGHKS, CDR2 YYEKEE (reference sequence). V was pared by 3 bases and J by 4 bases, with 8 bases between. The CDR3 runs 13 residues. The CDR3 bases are TGTGCCAGCAGCTGGACAGATAATCAGCCCCAGCATTTT. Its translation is CASSWTDNQPQHF.

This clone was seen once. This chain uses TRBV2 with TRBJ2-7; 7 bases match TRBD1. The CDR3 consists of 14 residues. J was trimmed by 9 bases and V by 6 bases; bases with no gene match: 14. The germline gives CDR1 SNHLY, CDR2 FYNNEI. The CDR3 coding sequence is TGTGCCAGCAGAGACCACAGGGGCAGGTTCGGGCAGTACTTC. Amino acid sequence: CASRDHRGRFGQYF.

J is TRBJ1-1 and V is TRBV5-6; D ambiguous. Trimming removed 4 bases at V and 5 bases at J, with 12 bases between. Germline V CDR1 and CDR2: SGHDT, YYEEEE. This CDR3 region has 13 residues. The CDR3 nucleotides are TGTGCCAGCAGCCGGACCGTCCCGACTGAAGCTTTCTTT. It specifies CASSRTVPTEAFF.

The CDR3 loop reads CASSSTGRLNTEAFF. CDR3 in DNA: TGTGCCAGCAGCTCAACGGGACGGCTGAACACTGAAGCTTTCTTT. This chain uses TRBV7-8 with TRBJ1-1; possibly TRBD1 for D (5 bases). The CDR3 has 15 amino acids. CDR1 is SGHVS, CDR2 FQNEAQ, per germline. V was shortened by 4 bases and J by 0 bases, with 12 bases between the two germline ends.

CDR3 loop: CASSDSVGGKSSYNEQFF. In DNA form, the CDR3 reads TGTGCCAGCAGTGACTCGGTAGGCGGGAAGAGCTCCTACAATGAGCAGTTCTTC. This chain links TRBV6-4 with TRBJ2-1; D possibly corresponds to TRBD2 (6 bases). The CDR3 contains 18 residues. Germline loops: CDR1 MRHNA, CDR2 SNTAGT. V was shortened by 0 bases and J by 0 bases, with 15 bases between the two germline ends.

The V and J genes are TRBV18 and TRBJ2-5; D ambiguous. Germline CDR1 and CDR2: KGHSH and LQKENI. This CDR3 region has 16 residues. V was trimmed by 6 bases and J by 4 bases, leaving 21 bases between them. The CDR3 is CASSYQSPPTRETQYF. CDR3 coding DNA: TGTGCCAGCTCCTACCAGTCACCCCCGACCCGAGAGACCCAGTACTTC.

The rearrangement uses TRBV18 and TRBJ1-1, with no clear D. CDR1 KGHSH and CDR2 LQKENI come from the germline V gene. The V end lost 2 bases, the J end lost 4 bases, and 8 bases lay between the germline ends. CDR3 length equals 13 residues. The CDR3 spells CASSPVDGTEAFF. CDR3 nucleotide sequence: TGTGCCAGCTCACCAGTTGATGGCACTGAAGCTTTCTTT.

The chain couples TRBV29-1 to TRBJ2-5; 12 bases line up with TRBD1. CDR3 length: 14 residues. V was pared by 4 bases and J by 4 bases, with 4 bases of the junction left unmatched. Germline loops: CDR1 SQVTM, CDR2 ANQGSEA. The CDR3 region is CSVARDRGRETQYF. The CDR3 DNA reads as TGCAGCGTTGCTAGGGACAGGGGGCGAGAGACCCAGTACTTC.

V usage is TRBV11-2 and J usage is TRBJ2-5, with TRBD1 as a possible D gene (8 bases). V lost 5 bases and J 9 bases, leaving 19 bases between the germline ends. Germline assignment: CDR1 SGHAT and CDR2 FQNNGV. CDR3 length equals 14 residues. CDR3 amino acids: CASSQGALARAQYF. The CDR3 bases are TGTGCCAGCAGCCAGGGGGCACTAGCGAGGGCCCAGTACTTC.

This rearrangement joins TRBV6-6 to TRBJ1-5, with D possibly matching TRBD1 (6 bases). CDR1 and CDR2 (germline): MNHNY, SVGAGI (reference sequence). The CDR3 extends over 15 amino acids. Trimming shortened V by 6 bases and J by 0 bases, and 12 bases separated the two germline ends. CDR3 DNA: TGTGCCAGCAGGTCGGGACACCTTAGCAATCAGCCCCAGCATTTT. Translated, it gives CASRSGHLSNQPQHF.